The 24 T cell receptor beta chains listed next were all sequenced from one sample in a study of blood T cells in healthy people across ages. A second PCR of about 7 to 12 cycles used a sample-barcoded 5' primer and a J-beta primer mix. TCRdb redid the calling of the 5' RACE reads with MiXCR, one entry per CDR3 protein. Of fewer than 900,000 distinct CDR3 sequences in the sample, about 52% are singletons; the top ten hold roughly 34%. The sequencing sample was made of blood. The origin of the receptors is a woman aged 55-75 years in good health.

This clonotype was found a few times. This chain joins TRBV7-2 and TRBJ2-4; perhaps TRBD2 as D (6 bases). Germline CDR1 is SGHTA and CDR2 is FQGNSA. V lost 1 base, J lost 6 bases, and 10 bases lay in between. This CDR3 is 14 amino acids long. CDR3 DNA sequence: TGTGCCAGCAGCTTAGGATCCGGGGGAAACATTCAGTACTTC. This sequence encodes CASSLGSGGNIQYF.

The CDR3 protein is CASLQRARTDTQYF. DNA of the CDR3: TGTGCCAGTCTACAGCGGGCCCGCACAGATACGCAGTATTTT. The rearrangement links TRBV6-6 to TRBJ2-3; weak D call: TRBD2 (6 bases). The V end lost 9 bases, the J end lost 1 base, and 14 bases lay between the germline ends. CDR3 length: 14 residues. CDR1 and CDR2 (germline): MNHNY, SVGAGI (reference sequence).

The chain carries TRBV27 and TRBJ2-6; a possible D gene is TRBD2 (6 bases). Germline CDR1 is MNHEY and CDR2 is SMNVEV (reference sequence). V was clipped by 4 bases and J by 0 bases, with 7 bases between them. This CDR3 region has 15 residues. CDR3 bases: TGTGCCAGCAGTTGGGGAGGCTCTGGGGCCAACGTCCTGACTTTC. Protein product: CASSWGGSGANVLTF.

The genes are TRBV20-1 and TRBJ2-1, with a tentative D call TRBD2 (6 bases). The CDR3 consists of 13 residues. Trimming shortened V by 5 bases and J by 5 bases, and 13 bases separated the two germline ends. The V gene's germline CDR1 is DFQATT and CDR2 SNEGSKA (reference sequence). This chain's CDR3 is CSARGTVDNEQFF. Here the CDR3 DNA reads TGCAGTGCTCGCGGGACGGTAGACAATGAGCAGTTCTTC.

V usage is TRBV7-9 and J usage is TRBJ2-5; no definite D call. Deletions cut 2 bases from V and 3 bases from J, with 13 bases between. Germline CDR1 reads SEHNR; CDR2 reads FQNEAQ (reference sequence). The CDR3 has 15 residues. CDR3 in amino acids: CASSLSLFPEETQYF. The CDR3 DNA sequence: TGTGCCAGCAGCTTATCACTGTTCCCGGAAGAGACCCAGTACTTC.

The chain recombines TRBV9 with TRBJ2-1; D not certain. Germline loops: CDR1 SGDLS, CDR2 YYNGEE. V lost 1 base, J lost 8 bases, and 10 bases lay in between. The CDR3 runs to 13 residues. CDR3 in amino acids: CASSVRPQDEQFF. CDR3 bases: TGTGCCAGCAGCGTACGACCCCAGGATGAGCAGTTCTTC. Combining the CDR3 with reference TRBV9 and TRBJ2-1 gives the whole variable domain DSGVTQTPKHLITATGQRVTLRCSPRSGDLSVYWYQQSLDQGLQFLIQYYNGEERAKGNILERFSAQQFPDLHSELNLSSLELGDSALYFCASSVRPQDEQFFGPGTRLTVL.

This clonotype was seen only a few times. This rearrangement joins TRBV20-1 to TRBJ2-3; maybe TRBD1 (6 bases). Trimming removed 5 bases from V and 2 bases from J, with 17 bases in between. CDR1 DFQATT and CDR2 SNEGSKA come from the germline V gene (reference sequence). The CDR3 length is 15 residues. The DNA for the CDR3 is TGCAGTGCTTCTTGGACAGTACTTGTCACAGATACGCAGTATTTT. Protein: CSASWTVLVTDTQYF.

A few counts support this clonotype. The chain joins TRBV7-2 to TRBJ2-5, with D possibly matching TRBD2 (6 bases). Germline CDR1 SGHTA, CDR2 FQGNSA. The CDR3 length is 15 residues. The germline V and J ends were trimmed by 5 bases and 4 bases, with 17 bases remaining between them. CDR3 nucleotides: TGTGCCAGCAGCCCACGGGGGACCCCAGGAGAGACCCAGTACTTC. Its protein is CASSPRGTPGETQYF.

This chain links TRBV20-1 with TRBJ1-2, with D possibly matching TRBD1 (5 bases). The CDR3 extends over 15 amino acids. With 3 bases removed from V and 3 bases from J, the gap between germline ends came to 17 bases. Germline V gives CDR1 DFQATT, CDR2 SNEGSKA (reference sequence). The CDR3 coding sequence is TGCAGTGCTAGGAGCTATTCTGGGGACGACTATGGCTACACCTTC. The encoded protein is CSARSYSGDDYGYTF.

The gene calls are TRBV20-1 and TRBJ1-2; 7 bases agree with TRBD1. Germline lookup yields CDR1 DFQATT and CDR2 SNEGSKA (reference sequence). This CDR3 comprises 14 residues. The junction had 7 bases not matched to a gene; V was cut back by 1 base and J by 5 bases. Here the CDR3 reads CSARVGTAIYGYTF. Written as DNA, the CDR3 is TGCAGTGCTAGAGTCGGGACAGCCATATATGGCTACACCTTC.

This clonotype was seen ten or more times. Just one base apart from a much larger clone, this may be a read error. The chain couples TRBV20-1 to TRBJ2-5; no firm D call. Germline CDR1 DFQATT, CDR2 SNEGSKA (reference sequence). The CDR3 spans 14 residues. The V and J ends lost 2 bases and 11 bases respectively, with 21 bases between them. The CDR3 sequence is CSARRTVMLNEQYF. DNA of the CDR3: TGCAGTGCTAGACGAACAGTGATGTTAAATGAGCAGTACTTC.

CDR3 amino acids: CSVEGLSGSPDTQYF. The CDR3 DNA is TGCAGCGTTGAAGGTCTAAGCGGGAGCCCAGATACGCAGTATTTT. The V call is TRBV29-1, the J call TRBJ2-3; TRBD2 aligns across 8 bases. Germline V gene lookup returns CDR1 SQVTM and CDR2 ANQGSEA. CDR3 length equals 15 residues. The junction had 7 bases not matched to a gene; V was cut back by 1 base and J by 4 bases.

This clonotype was counted a single time. The chain employs TRBV6-4 and TRBJ2-1; D is possibly TRBD2 (5 bases). Trimming took 5 bases from V and 1 from J, leaving 12 bases between them. CDR3 length equals 15 residues. Germline-derived CDR1 and CDR2 are MRHNA and SNTAGT. CDR3 DNA sequence: TGTGCCAGCAGTCCCGGGAAATTATCCTACAATGAGCAGTTCTTC. Protein product: CASSPGKLSYNEQFF.

This sequence joins TRBV11-2 and TRBJ2-7, with D possibly being TRBD2 (6 bases). CDR1 is SGHAT and CDR2 is FQNNGV in the germline V gene. V was trimmed by 4 bases and J by 0 bases, leaving 25 bases between them. This CDR3 comprises 19 residues. The CDR3 DNA follows: TGTGCCAGCAGCTCCCTGGCGGGAAGTAGATCAAGGAGCTCCTACGAGCAGTACTTC. Translated, it gives CASSSLAGSRSRSSYEQYF.

The chain carries TRBV3-1 and TRBJ2-4, with D unclear. The V end was cut by 1 base, the J end by 15 bases, with 13 bases between. The germline gives CDR1 LGHDT, CDR2 YNNKEL (reference sequence). CDR3 length equals 12 residues. The CDR3 protein is CASSQVTSALYF. Written as DNA, the CDR3 is TGTGCCAGCAGCCAAGTTACCTCGGCTCTGTACTTC.

Turning to this clonotype: At one boundary the junction diverges from the germline segment, which might be a read error. The chain joins TRBV4-1 to TRBJ2-5; perhaps TRBD1 as D (6 bases). The CDR3 spans 15 residues. Germline assignment: CDR1 MGHRA and CDR2 YSYEKL. CDR3 nucleotides: TGCGCCAGCAGCCTTAGTCTGAGGGGGTCAGAGACCCGGTACTTC. This codes for CASSLSLRGSETRYF.

The V gene is TRBV20-1, the J gene TRBJ1-2; TRBD1 aligns across 8 bases. In germline, CDR1 is DFQATT, CDR2 SNEGSKA (reference sequence). The V gene end was trimmed by 0 bases and the J gene end by 0 bases; junction bases not matched to a gene: 3. The CDR3 loop spans 15 amino acids. The CDR3: CSARDPGGTNYGYTF. The DNA of the CDR3 is TGCAGTGCTAGAGACCCAGGGGGCACTAACTATGGCTACACCTTC.

The sample holds one count of this clonotype. This rearrangement joins TRBV15 to TRBJ2-5, with a tentative D call TRBD2 (7 bases). Germline CDR1 is LNHNV and CDR2 is YYDKDF (reference sequence). The V end was cut by 0 bases, the J end by 11 bases, with 22 bases between. The CDR3 has 16 amino acids. CDR3 DNA: TGTGCCACCAGCAGAGAAAGGGGGGGTTCCTACAATGAGCAGTACTTC. Encoded protein: CATSRERGGSYNEQYF.

This clonotype was recorded at least ten times. This chain joins TRBV7-9 and TRBJ2-7; D gene ambiguous. V lost 2 bases and J 1 base, leaving 6 bases between the germline ends. The CDR3 extends over 13 amino acids. Looked up from germline, CDR1 is SEHNR and CDR2 is FQNEAQ (reference sequence). The CDR3, as DNA: TGTGCCAGCAGCTTAAGGGTTTCCTACGAGCAGTACTTC. It translates to CASSLRVSYEQYF.

V and J are TRBV29-1 and TRBJ1-2; 8 bases are a match to TRBD1. From germline, CDR1 is SQVTM and CDR2 ANQGSEA. The CDR3 covers 15 residues. The V segment lost 7 bases and the J segment 4 bases; nucleotides outside the gene matches: 14. The CDR3 bases are TGCAGCGCCCGGATGGTCGGACAGGGTGGCTATGGCTACACCTTC. Translation: CSARMVGQGGYGYTF. The whole variable domain, filled in from reference TRBV29-1 and TRBJ1-2, reads SAVISQKPSRDICQRGTSLTIQCQVDSQVTMMFWYRQQPGQSLTLIATANQGSEATYESGFVIDKFPISRPNLTFSTLTVSNMSPEDSSIYLCSARMVGQGGYGYTFGSGTRLTVV.

This clonotype was counted a few times. This CDR3 is CASSQGGDRSRYQETQYF. As DNA, the CDR3 is TGTGCCAGCAGCCAAGGTGGGGACAGGAGCAGGTACCAAGAGACCCAGTACTTC. The chain couples TRBV3-1 to TRBJ2-5; 8 positions match TRBD1. This CDR3 spans 18 amino acids. V was clipped by 1 base and J by 0 bases; unmatched bases: 10. Germline-derived CDR1 and CDR2 are LGHDT and YNNKEL (reference sequence).

This clonotype occurred once. The chain recombines TRBV27 with TRBJ2-3, with TRBD2 matching over 11 bases. The ends lost 6 bases at V and 2 bases at J; junction bases unmatched: 7. Germline loops: CDR1 MNHEY, CDR2 SMNVEV (reference sequence). The CDR3 consists of 16 residues. CDR3 region: CASRGTSGRATDTQYF. CDR3 in DNA: TGTGCCAGCAGGGGAACTAGCGGGAGAGCCACAGATACGCAGTATTTT.

This clonotype rates as medium-sized. The chain employs TRBV4-2 and TRBJ2-7; D might be TRBD2 (6 bases). V gave up 3 bases and J gave up 3 bases, with 12 bases separating them. Germline loops: CDR1 LGHNA, CDR2 YNFKEQ. The CDR3 contains 14 residues. The CDR3 DNA is TGTGCCAGCAGCCATAGCGGTGAGATCTACGAGCAGTACTTC. Translated: CASSHSGEIYEQYF.

This chain uses TRBV6-5 with TRBJ1-4; no definite D call. Trimming removed 6 bases at V and 3 bases at J, with 11 bases between. The CDR3 sequence is 14 residues long. Germline V lookup: CDR1 MNHEY, CDR2 SVGAGI. The CDR3 sequence: CASSKDGANEKLFF. For the CDR3, the DNA is TGTGCCAGCAGCAAGGACGGAGCTAATGAAAAACTGTTTTTT.